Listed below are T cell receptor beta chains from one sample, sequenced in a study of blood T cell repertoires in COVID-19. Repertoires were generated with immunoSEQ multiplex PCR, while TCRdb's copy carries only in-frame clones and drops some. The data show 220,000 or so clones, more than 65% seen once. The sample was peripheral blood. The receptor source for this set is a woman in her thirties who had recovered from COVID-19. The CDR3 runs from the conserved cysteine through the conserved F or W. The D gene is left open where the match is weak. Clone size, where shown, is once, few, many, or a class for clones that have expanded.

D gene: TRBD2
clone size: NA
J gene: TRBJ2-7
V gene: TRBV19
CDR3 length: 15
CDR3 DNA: TGTGCCAGTAGGTCCACTAGCGATTTATCCTACGAGCAGTACTTC
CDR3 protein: CASRSTSDLSYEQYF

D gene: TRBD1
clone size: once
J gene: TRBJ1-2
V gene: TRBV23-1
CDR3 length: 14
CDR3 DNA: TGCGCCAGCAGTCATTTGGACAGGGGGGGTGGCTACACCTTC
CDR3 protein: CASSHLDRGGGYTF

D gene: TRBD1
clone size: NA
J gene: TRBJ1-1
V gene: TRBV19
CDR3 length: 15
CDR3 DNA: TGTGCCAGTAGTGCCTCGGGACAGGGGCTCACTGAAGCTTTCTTT
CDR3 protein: CASSASGQGLTEAFF

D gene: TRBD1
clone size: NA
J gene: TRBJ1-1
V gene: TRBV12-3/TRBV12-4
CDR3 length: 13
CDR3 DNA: TGTGCCAGCAGTTTAAGGGGGCCCACTGAAGCTTTCTTT
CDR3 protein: CASSLRGPTEAFF

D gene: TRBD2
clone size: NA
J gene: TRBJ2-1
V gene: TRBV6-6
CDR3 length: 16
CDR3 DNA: TGTGCCAGCAGTTACGGGTCGGGAGGTTTCTACAATGAGCAGTTCTTC
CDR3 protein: CASSYGSGGFYNEQFF

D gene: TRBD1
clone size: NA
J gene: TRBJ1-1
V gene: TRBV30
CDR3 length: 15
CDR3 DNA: TGTGCCTGGAGTGTTTGGGACAGGGGTGTCCCTGAAGCTTTCTTT
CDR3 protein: CAWSVWDRGVPEAFF

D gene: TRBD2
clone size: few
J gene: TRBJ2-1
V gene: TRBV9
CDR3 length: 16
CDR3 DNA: TGTGCCAGCAGCAGTTCCGGGACTAGCGGGAACAATGAGCAGTTCTTC
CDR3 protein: CASSSSGTSGNNEQFF

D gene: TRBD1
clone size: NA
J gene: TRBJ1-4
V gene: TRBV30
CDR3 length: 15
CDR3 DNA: TGTGCCTGGAGTGTAGCCGGGACAGGGGACGAAAAACTGTTTTTT
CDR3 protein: CAWSVAGTGDEKLFF

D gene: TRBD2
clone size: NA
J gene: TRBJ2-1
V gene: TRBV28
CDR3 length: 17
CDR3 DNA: TGTGCCAGCAGTTGGGGACTAGCGGCAAGCTCCTACAATGAGCAGTTCTTC
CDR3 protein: CASSWGLAASSYNEQFF

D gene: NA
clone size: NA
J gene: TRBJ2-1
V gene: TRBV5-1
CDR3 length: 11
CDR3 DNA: TGCGCCAGCAGCTTCGAGAGTGAGCAGTTCTTC
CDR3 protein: CASSFESEQFF